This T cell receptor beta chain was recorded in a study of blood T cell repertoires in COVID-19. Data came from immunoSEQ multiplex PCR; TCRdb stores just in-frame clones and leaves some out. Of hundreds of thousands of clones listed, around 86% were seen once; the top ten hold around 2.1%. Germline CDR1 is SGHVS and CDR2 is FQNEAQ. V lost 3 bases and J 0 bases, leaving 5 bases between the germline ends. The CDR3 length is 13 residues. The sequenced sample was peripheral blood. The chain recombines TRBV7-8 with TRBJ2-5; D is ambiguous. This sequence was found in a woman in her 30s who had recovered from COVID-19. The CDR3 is CASSLRYQETQYF. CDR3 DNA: TGTGCCAGCAGCTTGCGGTACCAAGAGACCCAGTACTTC.